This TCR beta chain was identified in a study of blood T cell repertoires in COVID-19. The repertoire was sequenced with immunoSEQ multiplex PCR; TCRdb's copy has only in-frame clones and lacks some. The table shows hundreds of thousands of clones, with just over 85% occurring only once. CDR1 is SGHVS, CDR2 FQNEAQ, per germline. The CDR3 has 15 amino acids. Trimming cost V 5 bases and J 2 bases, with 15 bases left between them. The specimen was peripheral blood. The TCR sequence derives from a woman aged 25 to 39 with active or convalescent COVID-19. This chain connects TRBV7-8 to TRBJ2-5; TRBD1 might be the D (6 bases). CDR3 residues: CASSPQGERQETQYF. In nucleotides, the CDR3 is TGTGCCAGCAGCCCACAGGGTGAGCGGCAAGAGACCCAGTACTTC.